The rows below give T cell receptor beta chains drawn from one sample of a study of cytotoxic CD8 clonotypes in ibrutinib-treated CLL. Some clones are missing from TCRdb's copy, which holds only in-frame ones; the method was immunoSEQ multiplex PCR. The sample shows about 300,000 clones, approximately 67% of them seen only once. The source material was PBMCs, sampled after 36 months of ibrutinib treatment. The receptors come from a human donor with chronic lymphocytic leukemia. The CDR3 runs from the conserved cysteine through the conserved F or W. D genes are given only for firm matches. Clone size, where shown, is once, few, many, or a class for clones that have expanded.

d_call j_call clone_size v_call cdr3_nt cdr3_aa
TRBD1 TRBJ2-7 - TRBV9 TGTGCCAGCAGCGCCCACGGGACGGGACAGTACGAGCAGTACTTC CASSAHGTGQYEQYF
TRBD2 TRBJ2-1 few TRBV13 TGTGCCAGCAGCGTAGCGGGAGTTGCCTACAATGAGCAGTTCTTC CASSVAGVAYNEQFF
TRBD1 TRBJ2-7 - TRBV9 TGTGCCAGCAGCTCCACCGGGACAGCCTACGAGCAGTACTTC CASSSTGTAYEQYF
TRBD2 TRBJ2-3 - TRBV9 TGTGCCAGCAGCGGGAGAACTAGCGGGTCGGCAGATACGCAGTATTTT CASSGRTSGSADTQYF
- TRBJ1-2 - TRBV19 TGTGCTACGGAAAACTATGGCTACACCTTC CATENYGYTF
TRBD1 TRBJ2-2 - TRBV19 TGTGCCAGTAATTGGGATAGGGGGCTCTCCGGGGAGCTGTTTTTT CASNWDRGLSGELFF
- TRBJ2-7 - TRBV27 TGTGCCAGCAGCGTGACAGGAAACTACGAGCAGTACTTC CASSVTGNYEQYF
TRBD1 TRBJ1-6 few TRBV2 TGTGCCAGCAGATTACCGACCGGGACAGGGGGACGTTCACCCCTCCACTTT CASRLPTGTGGRSPLHF
TRBD2 TRBJ2-4 - TRBV7-9 TGTGCCAGCAGCTCGGGACTAAAAAACATTCAGTACTTC CASSSGLKNIQYF
- TRBJ2-7 - TRBV9 TGTGCCAGCAGCGGAGGGTCGCCGAACTACGAGCAGTACTTC CASSGGSPNYEQYF
- TRBJ1-3 - TRBV6-5 TGTGCCAGCAGTTATCGGCAGGCTGGAAACACCATATATTTT CASSYRQAGNTIYF
TRBD1 TRBJ1-6 - TRBV13 TGTGCCAGCAGCCAAGACAGGGGTTATAATTCACCCCTCCACTTT CASSQDRGYNSPLHF
- TRBJ1-1 - TRBV25-1 TGTGCCAGCAGTGAATACCCGACGACTTTCTTT CASSEYPTTFF
- TRBJ2-3 few TRBV4-1 TGCGCCAGCAGCCAGGGGGCCGCTAACACAGATACGCAGTATTTT CASSQGAANTDTQYF
- TRBJ1-4 - TRBV29-1 TGCAGCGCTGAGGCCACCCAGGGAGAAAAACTGTTTTTT CSAEATQGEKLFF
- TRBJ2-1 - TRBV6-1 TGTGCCAGCATGTTGACTAGGTCCCACAATGAGCAGTTCTTC CASMLTRSHNEQFF
TRBD1 TRBJ1-1 few TRBV9 TGTGCCAGCAGCGCCCTCACGACAGGGACTGAAGCTTTCTTT CASSALTTGTEAFF
TRBD2 TRBJ2-3 - TRBV5-4 TGTGCCAGCAGCCAACAAAGCGGGACCTTCACAGATACGCAGTATTTT CASSQQSGTFTDTQYF
- TRBJ2-3 large TRBV2 TGTGCCAGCTATCGTTGGGGGCCCCCTCCAGGGGATACGCAGTATTTT CASYRWGPPPGDTQYF
TRBD1 TRBJ2-5 few TRBV4-1 TGCGCCAGCAGCCAAGGACAGGGAGAAGAGACCCAGTACTTC CASSQGQGEETQYF
- TRBJ2-7 - TRBV7-8 TGTGCCAGCAGCTTATCAGGGGGGACTAAGAGCTCCTACGAGCAGTACTTC CASSLSGGTKSSYEQYF
TRBD2 TRBJ2-3 - TRBV4-1 TGCGCCAGCAGCGCGTTCATTGGGACTAGCGGGGGAGATACAGATACGCAGTATTTT CASSAFIGTSGGDTDTQYF
- TRBJ2-5 - TRBV11-2 TGTGCCAGCAGCGCGTATTTGACTTCAGAGACCCAGTACTTC CASSAYLTSETQYF
- TRBJ1-1 - TRBV7-6 TGTGCCAGCAGCTTGGATTGGGGACGTGTCACTGAAGCTTTCTTT CASSLDWGRVTEAFF
TRBD1 TRBJ1-4 few TRBV2 TGTGCCAGCGATGCGGACAGGGCCTATGAAAAACTGTTTTTT CASDADRAYEKLFF
TRBD1 TRBJ1-4 - TRBV5-1 TGCGCCAGCAGCTTTGGTCGACAGGGTGGGAGTGAAAAACTGTTTTTT CASSFGRQGGSEKLFF
- TRBJ1-2 few TRBV4-1 TGCGCCAGCAGCCATACGGACAAGTATGGCTACACCTTC CASSHTDKYGYTF
- TRBJ1-5 - TRBV12-5 TGTGCTAGTGGGAGGGCAGCTTCTTATCAGCCCCAGCATTTT CASGRAASYQPQHF
- TRBJ1-2 - TRBV7-9 TGTGCCAGCAGCTTGACAGGTTTTTTGTATGGCTACACCTTC CASSLTGFLYGYTF
- TRBJ2-7 - TRBV28 TGTGCCAGCAGTTTGTGGGGGAGCTCCTACGAGCAGTACTTC CASSLWGSSYEQYF
TRBD1 TRBJ1-4 - TRBV29-1 TGCAGCGCGGGACAGGGGAACTTATTTACAACTAATGAAAAACTGTTTTTT CSAGQGNLFTTNEKLFF
- TRBJ1-1 - TRBV11-3 TGTGCCAGCAGCTTACGCAAGAACACTGAAGCTTTCTTT CASSLRKNTEAFF
- TRBJ2-3 - TRBV6-5 TGTGCCAGCAGTACCCAAGGGGGGGTGGATACGCAGTATTTT CASSTQGGVDTQYF
- TRBJ2-2 - TRBV5-6 TGTGCCAGCAGCTTGGTGGCGTTGACAGGGAACACCGGGGAGCTGTTTTTT CASSLVALTGNTGELFF
- TRBJ2-7 - TRBV10-1 TGCGCCAGCAGTGAGTCGGGACGGGTTTACGAGCAGTACTTC CASSESGRVYEQYF
- TRBJ1-4 - TRBV20-1 TGCAGTGCTTTCGGGCAGGCACTGTTTTTT CSAFGQALFF
- TRBJ2-5 few TRBV10-3 TGTGCCATCAGTGAAGGGGGAGAGACCCAGTACTTC CAISEGGETQYF
TRBD2 TRBJ2-5 few TRBV9 TGTGCCAGCAGCGTAGCCGCGGGGGGGCAAGAGACCCAGTACTTC CASSVAAGGQETQYF
TRBD2 TRBJ2-7 - TRBV2 TGTGCCAGCAGTTACTACGGGACTAGCGGACCCGCCTACGAGCAGTACTTC CASSYYGTSGPAYEQYF
- TRBJ2-3 - TRBV6-5 TGTGCCAGCAGTATAGTGAGCACAGATACGCAGTATTTT CASSIVSTDTQYF
- TRBJ1-1 - TRBV2 TGTGCCAGCAGTTATACCACGGGCCAGGCTGAAGCTTTCTTT CASSYTTGQAEAFF
- TRBJ2-5 - TRBV19 TGTGCCAGTAGTATAGCAGGGATCCAAGAGACCCAGTACTTC CASSIAGIQETQYF